A single sample is the source of the 22 T cell receptor beta chains below, sequenced in a study of identical twins. TCRdb re-called the 5' RACE reads through MiXCR, storing one row per CDR3 protein. The table has about 890,000 distinct CDR3 sequences, 9% to 15% seen once; the top ten hold around 1.5%. In addition, the sample was reused for a study of yellow fever vaccine responses in identical twins.

Sequencing was carried out using PBMCs. The source is a woman between 18 and 29 years old in good health.

This clonotype was recorded at least ten times. The J gene is TRBJ2-7, the V gene TRBV7-2; no clear D. In germline, CDR1 is SGHTA, CDR2 FQGNSA. With 1 base removed from V and 3 bases from J, the gap between germline ends came to 10 bases. This CDR3 has 14 amino acids. The CDR3 region has the DNA TGTGCCAGCAGCTTAGAGGGCCGAGTCTACGAGCAGTACGTC. Protein sequence: CASSLEGRVYEQYV.

In its sample, this clonotype was seen a few times. The CDR3 nucleotides read TGCGCCAGCAGCCAAGCCCCCCGGGGGGAAGAGACCCAGTACTTC. Its translation: CASSQAPRGEETQYF. The gene calls are TRBV4-1 and TRBJ2-5, with 7 nucleotides matching TRBD2. The germline V gene encodes CDR1 MGHRA and CDR2 YSYEKL. This CDR3 contains 15 residues. V was pared by 1 base and J by 3 bases, with 5 bases of the junction left unmatched.

The chain couples TRBV6-5 to TRBJ2-3, with 8 bases identical to TRBD2. Trimming at V came to 2 bases and at J to 2 bases, leaving 3 bases not matched to a gene. This CDR3 spans 15 amino acids. CDR1 is MNHEY, CDR2 SVGAGI, per germline. DNA of the CDR3: TGTGCCAGCAGTTACCCGGGGGGGGTCACAGATACGCAGTATTTT. This gives the protein CASSYPGGVTDTQYF.

This clonotype was observed a handful of times. The genes are TRBV4-2 and TRBJ2-1; TRBD2 agrees at 8 bases. Trimming at V came to 4 bases and at J to 0 bases, leaving 14 bases not matched to a gene. From germline, CDR1 is LGHNA and CDR2 YNFKEQ. This CDR3 comprises 19 residues. DNA for the CDR3: TGTGCCAGCAGCCCGAACTCGGGTAGCGGGATTAGCTCCTACAATGAGCAGTTCTTC. Its translation: CASSPNSGSGISSYNEQFF.

This clonotype has more than one count but fewer than ten. The chain is built from TRBV7-9 and TRBJ1-1, with a weak D call TRBD1 (6 bases). CDR1 and CDR2 from the germline V gene are SEHNR and FQNEAQ (reference sequence). Trimming removed 2 bases at V and 0 bases at J, with 10 bases between. The CDR3 loop spans 15 amino acids. The CDR3 is CASSLTGHLNTEAFF. The CDR3 region has the DNA TGTGCCAGCAGCTTAACGGGACACTTGAACACTGAAGCTTTCTTT.

This clonotype has just a few counts. The gene calls are TRBV12-3 or TRBV12-4 and TRBJ1-1; no definite D call. The ends were cut back, 3 bases at V and 5 bases at J, with 13 bases in the middle. The CDR3 has 14 residues. CDR3 sequence (DNA): TGTGCCAGCAGTTTTAGCCGATTGGTAACTGAAGCTTTCTTT. It codes for CASSFSRLVTEAFF.

The chain combines TRBV7-9 with TRBJ2-2, with D unresolved. Germline CDR1 is SEHNR and CDR2 is FQNEAQ (reference sequence). The CDR3 totals 15 residues. The V gene lost 4 bases and the J gene lost 4 bases, with 13 bases spanning the gap. CDR3 region: CASSSPTGRTGELFF. The CDR3 DNA is TGTGCCAGCAGCTCCCCCACGGGCCGCACCGGGGAGCTGTTTTTT.

This clonotype was recorded many times. This chain connects TRBV20-1 to TRBJ2-1, with TRBD1 matching 9 bases. Losses at the gene ends were 1 base for V and 6 bases for J; bases not matched to a gene: 7. Germline V gives CDR1 DFQATT, CDR2 SNEGSKA (reference sequence). The CDR3 is made up of 15 amino acids. The CDR3 loop reads CSARGPGQGFNEQFF. In nucleotides, the CDR3 is TGCAGTGCTAGAGGACCGGGACAGGGTTTCAATGAGCAGTTCTTC.

This clonotype was seen a handful of times. The chain employs TRBV6-5 and TRBJ1-6, with D maybe TRBD1 (5 bases). The germline CDR1 and CDR2 sequences are MNHEY and SVGAGI. The CDR3 is 16 amino acids. Trimming removed 0 bases at V and 7 bases at J, with 13 bases between. The CDR3 loop is CASSYSGRVSNSPLHF. The CDR3 DNA follows: TGTGCCAGCAGTTACTCGGGGCGGGTCTCGAATTCACCCCTCCACTTT.

This clonotype was counted many times. V usage is TRBV10-2 and J usage is TRBJ2-1; 8 bases align to TRBD2. The CDR3 has 13 residues. The V gene's germline CDR1 is WSHSY and CDR2 SAAADI. V shed 7 bases and J 9 bases; nucleotides not matched to a gene: 8. The CDR3 loop reads CASIERESGEQFF. CDR3 DNA: TGCGCCAGCATAGAGCGGGAGAGCGGTGAGCAGTTCTTC.

The chain uses TRBV11-1 and TRBJ2-6; no clear D. The CDR3 has 19 amino acids. Trimming cost V 2 bases and J 0 bases, with 17 bases left between them. The germline CDR1 and CDR2 sequences are SGHAT and FQDESV (reference sequence). In DNA, the CDR3 is TGTGCCAGCAGCTTACCAAAACCCGGGCCCAGCTCTGGGGCCAACGTCCTGACTTTC. Amino acids: CASSLPKPGPSSGANVLTF. The variable domain in full, with the rest retrieved from reference TRBV11-1 and TRBJ2-6, is EAEVAQSPRYKITEKSQAVAFWCDPISGHATLYWYRQILGQGPELLVQFQDESVVDDSQLPKDRFSAERLKGVDSTLKIQPAELGDSAMYLCASSLPKPGPSSGANVLTFGAGSRLTVL.

The genes are TRBV4-2 and TRBJ2-1, with 7 bases that match TRBD1. There are 16 residues in the CDR3. Germline V CDR1 and CDR2: LGHNA, YNFKEQ. Trimming took 4 bases from V and 4 from J; bases not matched to a gene: 10. CDR3 nucleotide sequence: TGTGCCAGCAGCCCCCGGACAGGATTACAGTACAATGAGCAGTTCTTC. Encoded protein: CASSPRTGLQYNEQFF.

This clonotype was detected many times. V and J are TRBV29-1 and TRBJ1-2; D remains unclear. The CDR3 has 13 amino acids. Germline values: CDR1 SQVTM, CDR2 ANQGSEA. Trimming left V 7 bases short and J 4 bases short, with 16 bases between. The CDR3 protein is CSASSRAGYGYTF. CDR3 DNA sequence: TGCAGCGCCTCATCCCGGGCCGGCTATGGCTACACCTTC.

The chain recombines TRBV7-2 with TRBJ2-1; D unresolved. Per germline, CDR1 SGHTA and CDR2 FQGNSA. The CDR3 runs to 14 residues. V lost 5 bases, J lost 10 bases, and 18 bases lay in between. The CDR3 DNA reads as TGTGCCAGCAGCGCGAGATCGGGTGCCGGGGAGCAGTTCTTC. Its translation is CASSARSGAGEQFF. Full variable domain (remainder filled in from reference TRBV7-2 and TRBJ2-1): GAGVSQSPSNKVTEKGKDVELRCDPISGHTALYWYRQSLGQGLEFLIYFQGNSAPDKSGLPSDRFSAERTGGSVSTLTIQRTQQEDSAVYLCASSARSGAGEQFFGPGTRLTVL.

The chain employs TRBV10-3 and TRBJ2-7; tentatively, D is TRBD1 or TRBD2 (6 bases each). V lost 10 bases and J lost 6, with 16 bases in between. This CDR3 is 12 amino acids long. Per the germline V gene, CDR1 is ENHRY and CDR2 is SYGVKD. CDR3 loop: CATGGQRAEQYV. The CDR3 bases are TGTGCCACCGGTGGACAGCGGGCCGAGCAGTACGTC.

The chain joins TRBV6-1 to TRBJ2-1; maybe TRBD2 (6 bases). The CDR3 is 16 residues long. Trimming removed 6 bases at V and 5 bases at J, with 20 bases between. Germline CDR1 MNHNS, CDR2 SASEGT. DNA for the CDR3: TGTGCCAGCAGCCGGGACTTCGGGGACCCAGACAATGAGCAGTTCTTC. This codes for CASSRDFGDPDNEQFF.

This rearrangement joins TRBV7-9 to TRBJ2-5; D is unclear. Trimming shortened V by 7 bases and J by 5 bases, and 8 bases separated the two germline ends. CDR3 length: 11 amino acids. Germline CDR1 reads SEHNR; CDR2 reads FQNEAQ (reference sequence). CDR3 nucleotide sequence: TGTGCCAGCACCTTCCGGGAGACCCAGTACTTC. Translating it yields CASTFRETQYF.

This clonotype was picked up a small number of times. The genes are TRBV6-4 and TRBJ2-3, with 7 nucleotides matching TRBD2. Per the germline V gene, CDR1 is MRHNA and CDR2 is SNTAGT. CDR3 length: 14 amino acids. Trimming took 2 bases from V and 1 from J; bases not matched to a gene: 0. The CDR3 bases are TGTGCCAGCAGTGACGCGGGGGGCACAGATACGCAGTATTTT. It codes for CASSDAGGTDTQYF.

This chain joins TRBV10-2 and TRBJ2-7; maybe TRBD2 (6 bases). Per germline, CDR1 WSHSY and CDR2 SAAADI. Deletions cut 6 bases from V and 5 bases from J, with 17 bases between. This CDR3 contains 14 residues. The CDR3: CASRDPGLPHEQYF. In DNA form, the CDR3 reads TGCGCCAGCAGGGATCCGGGACTCCCCCACGAGCAGTACTTC.

This clonotype was observed a few times. The V call is TRBV27, the J call TRBJ2-7, with 9 bases identical to TRBD1. The CDR3 is made up of 15 amino acids. Losses at the gene ends were 5 bases for V and 6 bases for J; bases not matched to a gene: 11. Germline V gene lookup returns CDR1 MNHEY and CDR2 SMNVEV (reference sequence). DNA for the CDR3: TGTGCCAGCAGTCTCTCCCGGACAGGGGTTGGCGAGCAGTACTTC. Encoded protein: CASSLSRTGVGEQYF.

The V call is TRBV20-1, the J call TRBJ2-3, with D possibly TRBD1 on 6 matching bases. CDR1 and CDR2 (germline): DFQATT, SNEGSKA (reference sequence). Trimming took off 0 bases at V and 2 bases at J, with 12 bases between the two ends. The CDR3 length is 15 residues. The chain's CDR3 is CSARDPAGDTDTQYF. CDR3 DNA sequence: TGCAGTGCTAGAGATCCGGCAGGGGACACAGATACGCAGTATTTT.

The chain joins TRBV5-1 to TRBJ2-2; tentative D call: TRBD1 (6 bases). The CDR3 is 16 residues long. The germline V gene encodes CDR1 SGHRS and CDR2 YFSETQ. Trimming took 4 bases from V and 0 from J, leaving 13 bases between them. The CDR3 region is CASSPRGLANTGELFF. In DNA, the CDR3 is TGCGCCAGCAGCCCCAGGGGCCTGGCGAACACCGGGGAGCTGTTTTTT. Filled out from reference TRBV5-1 and TRBJ2-2, the complete variable domain reads KAGVTQTPRYLIKTRGQQVTLSCSPISGHRSVSWYQQTPGQGLQFLFEYFSETQRNKGNFPGRFSGRQFSNSRSEMNVSTLELGDSALYLCASSPRGLANTGELFFGEGSRLTVL.